This paragraph reports one T cell receptor beta chain. TRAV- and TRBV-specific primers primed first-strand cDNA, covering alpha and beta chains. Amplification, which lasted 20 PCR cycles, used a constant-region primer and V-primer adapter to amplify TCRs. TCRdb analysed the reads with MiXCR anew, one entry per CDR3 protein. The sample lists 95,000 to 100,000 distinct CDR3 sequences, less than 25% occurring once. The germline V gene encodes CDR1 SGHRS and CDR2 YFSETQ. This CDR3 region has 19 residues. The trim removed 2 bases at V and 2 bases at J, leaving 16 bases unmatched. The data were taken from a study of low-dose radiotherapy and immunotherapy resistance in tumors. As for the study in general: On an every-two-weeks schedule, patients received intravenous nivolumab 240 mg, along with ipilimumab 1 mg/kg every six weeks. Cyclophosphamide was given intravenously at 200 mg/m2 every two weeks, and each dose came one day before radiation and immunotherapy. Aspirin was administered orally at 300 mg daily for four cycles, commencing on cycle 1 day 1.

Indicated time point: after trial treatment. The treatment is: LDRT plus nivolumab, ipilimumab, low-dose cyclophosphamide and aspirin (RACIN trial). Each patient who was eligible had an advanced solid tumor with no tumor-infiltrating lymphocytes. The gene calls are TRBV5-1 and TRBJ2-3; 8 nucleotides agree with TRBD2. Material: PBMCs, obtained after low-dose radiotherapy plus immunotherapy. The sequence was collected from a male donor with prostate cancer. CDR3 sequence: CASSFFTGAGDEFTDTQYF. For the CDR3, the DNA is TGCGCCAGCAGCTTCTTCACGGGAGCGGGGGACGAGTTCACAGATACGCAGTATTTT.